This paragraph covers one T cell receptor (beta chain) sequence. As yet, its antigen is unknown. CDR1 and CDR2 (germline): ENHRY, SYGVKD. Trimming stripped 7 bases from V and 3 bases from J, with 13 bases between. CDR3 length: 13 amino acids. The source of the sample is a study of T cell responses to AZD1222 COVID-19 vaccine. Measured with immunoSEQ multiplex PCR; TCRdb has only the in-frame clones, and not every one. The sample contains 99,000 or so clones, 88% of which appear only once. Points from the study as a whole: Vaccine-associated CD4 TCRs ranged over spike, dominating at 160-218 and 743-854. None of the repertoires were sampled until the peak T cell response had passed. White British donors predominated, females outnumbered males, and clonal diversity was possibly underestimated.

The TCR comes from an adult in good health. The sequences come from peripheral blood, collected on day 0 of AZD1222 vaccination. This chain connects TRBV10-3 to TRBJ2-7; a possible D gene is TRBD1 (6 bases). The CDR3 reads CAINDRGGYEQYF. As DNA, the CDR3 is TGTGCCATCAACGACAGAGGGGGCTACGAGCAGTACTTC.